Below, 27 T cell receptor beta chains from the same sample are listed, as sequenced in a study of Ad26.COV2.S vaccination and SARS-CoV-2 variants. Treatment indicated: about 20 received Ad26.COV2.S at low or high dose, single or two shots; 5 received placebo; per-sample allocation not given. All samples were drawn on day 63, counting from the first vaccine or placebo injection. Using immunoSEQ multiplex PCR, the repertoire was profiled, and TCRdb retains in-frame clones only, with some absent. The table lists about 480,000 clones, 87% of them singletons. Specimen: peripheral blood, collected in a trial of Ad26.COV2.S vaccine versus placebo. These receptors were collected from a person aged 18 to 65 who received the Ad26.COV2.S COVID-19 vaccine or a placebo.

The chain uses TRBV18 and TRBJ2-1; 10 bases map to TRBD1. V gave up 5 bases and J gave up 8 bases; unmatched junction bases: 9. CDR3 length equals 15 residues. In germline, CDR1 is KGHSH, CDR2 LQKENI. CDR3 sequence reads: CASSTGQGGRDEQFF. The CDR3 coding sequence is TGTGCCAGCTCAACAGGACAGGGGGGGCGTGATGAGCAGTTCTTC.

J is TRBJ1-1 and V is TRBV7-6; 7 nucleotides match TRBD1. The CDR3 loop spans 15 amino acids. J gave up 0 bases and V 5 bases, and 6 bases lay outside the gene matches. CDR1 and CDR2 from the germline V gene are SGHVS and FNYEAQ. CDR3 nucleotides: TGTGCCAGCAGCACGACCGGGACAGTGAACACTGAAGCTTTCTTT. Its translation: CASSTTGTVNTEAFF.

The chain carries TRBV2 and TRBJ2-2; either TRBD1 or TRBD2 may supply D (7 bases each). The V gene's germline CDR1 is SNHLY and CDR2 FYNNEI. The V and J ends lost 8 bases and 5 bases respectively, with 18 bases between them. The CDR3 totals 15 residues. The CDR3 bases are TGTGCCAGCGGCGAATTCAGGGGGGGAACCGGGGAGCTGTTTTTT. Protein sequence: CASGEFRGGTGELFF.

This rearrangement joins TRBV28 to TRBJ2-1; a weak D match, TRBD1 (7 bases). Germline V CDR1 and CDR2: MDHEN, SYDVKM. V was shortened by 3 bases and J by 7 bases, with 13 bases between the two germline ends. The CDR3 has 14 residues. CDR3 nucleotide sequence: TGTGCCAGCAGTTTCGCCCAGGGGGGAAATGAGCAGTTCTTC. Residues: CASSFAQGGNEQFF.

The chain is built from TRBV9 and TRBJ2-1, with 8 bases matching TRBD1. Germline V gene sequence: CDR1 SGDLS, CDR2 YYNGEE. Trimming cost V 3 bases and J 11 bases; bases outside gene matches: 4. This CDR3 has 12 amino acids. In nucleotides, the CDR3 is TGTGCCAGCAGCGCACGGACAGGGAAGCAGTTCTTC. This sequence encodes CASSARTGKQFF.

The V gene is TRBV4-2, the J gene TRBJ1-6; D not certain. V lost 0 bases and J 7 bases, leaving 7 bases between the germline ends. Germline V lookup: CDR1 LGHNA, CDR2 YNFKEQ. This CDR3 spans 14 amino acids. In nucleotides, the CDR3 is TGTGCCAGCAGCCAAGAGGCCAGGAATTCACCCCTCCACTTT. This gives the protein CASSQEARNSPLHF.

DNA for the CDR3: TGTGCCAGCAGCCAACAGGGAAGTACAGGGGGCACTGAAGCTTTCTTT. This codes for CASSQQGSTGGTEAFF. The rearrangement joins TRBV16 to TRBJ1-1; 8 bases agree with TRBD1. V lost 2 bases to trimming and J lost 4 bases; unmatched junction nucleotides: 9. This CDR3 has 16 amino acids. Germline V CDR1 and CDR2: KGHSY, FQNENV. Together with reference TRBV16 and TRBJ1-1, the CDR3 gives the full variable domain: GEEVAQTPKHLVRGEGQKAKLYCAPIKGHSYVFWYQQVLKNEFKFLISFQNENVFDETGMPKERFSAKCLPNSPCSLEIQATKLEDSAVYFCASSQQGSTGGTEAFFGQGTRLTVV.

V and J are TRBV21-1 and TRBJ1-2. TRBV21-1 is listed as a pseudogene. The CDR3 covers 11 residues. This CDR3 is CASPREWGYTF. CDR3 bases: TGTGCCAGCCCCCGGGAGTGGGGCTACACCTTC.

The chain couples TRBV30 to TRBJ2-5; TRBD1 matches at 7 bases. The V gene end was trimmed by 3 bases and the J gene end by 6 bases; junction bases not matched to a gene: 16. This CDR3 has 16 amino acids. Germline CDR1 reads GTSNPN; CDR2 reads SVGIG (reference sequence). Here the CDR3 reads CAWSYGTNRGRKTQYF. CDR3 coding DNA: TGTGCCTGGAGCTATGGGACGAACAGGGGAAGGAAGACCCAGTACTTC.

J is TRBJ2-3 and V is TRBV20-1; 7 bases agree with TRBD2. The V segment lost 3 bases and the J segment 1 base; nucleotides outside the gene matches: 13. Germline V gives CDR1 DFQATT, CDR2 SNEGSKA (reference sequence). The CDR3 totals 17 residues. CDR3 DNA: TGCAGTGCTAGTGGGCGGTTAGCGGGCTTGGGCACAGATACGCAGTATTTT. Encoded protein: CSASGRLAGLGTDTQYF.

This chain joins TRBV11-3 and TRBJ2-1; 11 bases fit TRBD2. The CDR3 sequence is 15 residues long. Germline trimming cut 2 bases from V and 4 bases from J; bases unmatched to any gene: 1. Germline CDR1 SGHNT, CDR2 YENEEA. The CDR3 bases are TGTGCCAGCAGCTTACGGACTAGCGGGTACAATGAGCAGTTCTTC. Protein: CASSLRTSGYNEQFF.

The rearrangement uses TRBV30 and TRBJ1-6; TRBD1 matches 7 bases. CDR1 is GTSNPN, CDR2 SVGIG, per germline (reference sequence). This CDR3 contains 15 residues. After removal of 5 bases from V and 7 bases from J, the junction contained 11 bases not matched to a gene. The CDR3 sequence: CAWANTGTDNSPLHF. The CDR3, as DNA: TGTGCCTGGGCAAACACCGGGACAGACAATTCACCCCTCCACTTT.

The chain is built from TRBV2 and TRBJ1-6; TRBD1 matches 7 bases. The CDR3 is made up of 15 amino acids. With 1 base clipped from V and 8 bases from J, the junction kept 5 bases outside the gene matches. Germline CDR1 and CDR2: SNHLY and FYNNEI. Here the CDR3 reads CASSEDRGSYSPLHF. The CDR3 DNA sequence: TGTGCCAGCAGTGAAGACAGGGGATCGTATTCACCCCTCCACTTT.

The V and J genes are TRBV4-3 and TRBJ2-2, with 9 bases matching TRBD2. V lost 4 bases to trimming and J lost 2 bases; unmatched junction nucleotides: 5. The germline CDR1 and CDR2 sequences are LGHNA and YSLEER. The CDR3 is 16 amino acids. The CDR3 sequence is CASSLASGKNTGELFF. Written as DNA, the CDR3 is TGCGCCAGCAGCCTAGCTAGCGGGAAAAACACCGGGGAGCTGTTTTTT.

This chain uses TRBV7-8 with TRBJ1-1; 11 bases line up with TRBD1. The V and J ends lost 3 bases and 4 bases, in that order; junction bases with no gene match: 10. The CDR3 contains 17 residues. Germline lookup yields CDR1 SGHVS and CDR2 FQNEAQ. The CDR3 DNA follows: TGTGCCAGCAGCTTCACTGGACAGGGGGCTGTTCGCACTGAAGCTTTCTTT. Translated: CASSFTGQGAVRTEAFF.

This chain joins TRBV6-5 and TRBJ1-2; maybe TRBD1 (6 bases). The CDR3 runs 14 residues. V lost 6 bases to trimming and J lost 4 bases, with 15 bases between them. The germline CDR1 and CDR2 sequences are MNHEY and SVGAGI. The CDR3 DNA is TGTGCCAGCAGCGCCACCCGGGGGCCCTATGGCTACACCTTC. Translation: CASSATRGPYGYTF.

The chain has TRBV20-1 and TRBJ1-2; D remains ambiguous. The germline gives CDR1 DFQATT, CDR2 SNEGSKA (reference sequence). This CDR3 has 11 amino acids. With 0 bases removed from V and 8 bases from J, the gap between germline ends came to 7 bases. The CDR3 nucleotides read TGCAGTGCTAGAGACCCCCTGGGCTACACCTTC. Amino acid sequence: CSARDPLGYTF.

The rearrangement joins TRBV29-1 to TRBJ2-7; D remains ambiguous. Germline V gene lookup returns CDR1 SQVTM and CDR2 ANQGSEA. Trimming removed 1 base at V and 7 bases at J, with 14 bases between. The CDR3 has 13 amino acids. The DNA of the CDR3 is TGCAGCGTTGAAGCCGTGGGCTCTCGGGAGCAGTACTTC. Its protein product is CSVEAVGSREQYF.

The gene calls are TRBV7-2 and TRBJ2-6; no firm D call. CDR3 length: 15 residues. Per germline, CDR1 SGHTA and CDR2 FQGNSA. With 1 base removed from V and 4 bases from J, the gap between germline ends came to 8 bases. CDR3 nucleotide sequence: TGTGCCAGCAGCTTAGGTTGGACCGGGGCCAACGTCCTGACTTTC. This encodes CASSLGWTGANVLTF.

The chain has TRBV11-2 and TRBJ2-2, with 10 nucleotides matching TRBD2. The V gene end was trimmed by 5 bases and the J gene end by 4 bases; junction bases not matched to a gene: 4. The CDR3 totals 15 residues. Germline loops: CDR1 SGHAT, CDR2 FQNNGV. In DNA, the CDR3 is TGTGCCAGCAGCACAAGACTAGCGGGCACCGGGGAGCTGTTTTTT. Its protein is CASSTRLAGTGELFF.

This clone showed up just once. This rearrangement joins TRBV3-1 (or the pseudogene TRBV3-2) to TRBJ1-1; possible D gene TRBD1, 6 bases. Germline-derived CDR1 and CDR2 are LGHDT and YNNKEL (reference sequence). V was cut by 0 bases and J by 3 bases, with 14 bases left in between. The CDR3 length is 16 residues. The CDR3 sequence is CASSQDSRGYDTEAFF. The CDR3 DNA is TGTGCCAGCAGCCAAGATTCTAGGGGGTATGACACTGAAGCTTTCTTT.

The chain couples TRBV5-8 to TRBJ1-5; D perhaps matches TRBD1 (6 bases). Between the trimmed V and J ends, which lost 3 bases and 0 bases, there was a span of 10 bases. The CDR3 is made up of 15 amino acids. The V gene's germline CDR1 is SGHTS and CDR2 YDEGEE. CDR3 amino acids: CASSSGTLSNQPQHF. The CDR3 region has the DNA TGTGCCAGCAGCTCCGGGACACTTAGCAATCAGCCCCAGCATTTT. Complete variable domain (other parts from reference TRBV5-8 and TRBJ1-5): EAGVTQSPTHLIKTRGQQATLRCSPISGHTSVYWYQQALGLGLQFLLWYDEGEERNRGNFPPRFSGRQFPNYSSELNVNALELEDSALYLCASSSGTLSNQPQHFGDGTRLSIL.

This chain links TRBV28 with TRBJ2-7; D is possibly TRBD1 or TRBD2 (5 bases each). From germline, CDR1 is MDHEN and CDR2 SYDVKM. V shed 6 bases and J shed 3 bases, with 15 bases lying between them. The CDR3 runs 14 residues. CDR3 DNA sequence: TGTGCCAGCAGCCCCCCCGGGGCACACTACGAGCAGTACTTC. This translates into CASSPPGAHYEQYF.

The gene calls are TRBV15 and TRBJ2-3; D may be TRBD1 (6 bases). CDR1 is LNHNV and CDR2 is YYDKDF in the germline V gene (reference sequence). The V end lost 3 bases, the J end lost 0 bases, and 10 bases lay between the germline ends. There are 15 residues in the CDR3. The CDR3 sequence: CATSRGGGSTDTQYF. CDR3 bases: TGTGCCACCAGCAGGGGTGGGGGCAGCACAGATACGCAGTATTTT.

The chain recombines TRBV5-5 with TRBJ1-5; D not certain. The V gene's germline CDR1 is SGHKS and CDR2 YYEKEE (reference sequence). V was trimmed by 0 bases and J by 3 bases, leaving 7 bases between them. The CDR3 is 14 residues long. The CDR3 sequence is CASSLDAINQPQHF. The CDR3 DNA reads TGTGCCAGCAGCTTGGATGCAATCAATCAGCCCCAGCATTTT.

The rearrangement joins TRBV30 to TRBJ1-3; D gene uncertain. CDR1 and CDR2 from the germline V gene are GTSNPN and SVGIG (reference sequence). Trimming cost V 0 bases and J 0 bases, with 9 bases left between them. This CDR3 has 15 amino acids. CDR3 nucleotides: TGTGCCTGGAGTGTAGAACACCTCTCTGGAAACACCATATATTTT. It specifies CAWSVEHLSGNTIYF.

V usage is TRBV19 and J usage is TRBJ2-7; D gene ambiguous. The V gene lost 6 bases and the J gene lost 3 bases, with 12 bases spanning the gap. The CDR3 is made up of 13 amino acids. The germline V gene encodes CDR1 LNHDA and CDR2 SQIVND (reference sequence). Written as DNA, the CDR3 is TGTGCCAGTAGATGGGAACGGTACTACGAGCAGTACTTC. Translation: CASRWERYYEQYF.